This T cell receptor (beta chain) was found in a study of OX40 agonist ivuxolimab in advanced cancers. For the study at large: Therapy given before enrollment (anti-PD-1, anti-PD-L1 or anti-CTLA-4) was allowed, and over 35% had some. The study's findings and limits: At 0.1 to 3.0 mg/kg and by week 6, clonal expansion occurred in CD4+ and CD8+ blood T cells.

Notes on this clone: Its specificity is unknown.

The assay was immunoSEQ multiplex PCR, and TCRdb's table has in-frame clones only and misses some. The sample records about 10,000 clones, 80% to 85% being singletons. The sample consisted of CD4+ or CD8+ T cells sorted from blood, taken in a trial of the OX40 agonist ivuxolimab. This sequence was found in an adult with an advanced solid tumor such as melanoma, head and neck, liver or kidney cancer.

The CDR3 DNA follows: TGCGCCAGCAGCCAAGACGAGGGGAGGTACGAGCAGTACTTC. Protein: CASSQDEGRYEQYF. The chain carries TRBV4-1 and TRBJ2-7; perhaps TRBD2 as D (6 bases). Germline CDR1 and CDR2: MGHRA and YSYEKL. V lost 0 bases to trimming and J lost 4 bases, with 10 bases between them. The length of the CDR3 is 14 residues.